This TCR beta chain was captured by sequencing in a study of blood T cells in healthy people across ages. Study information: In model experiments, template switching was able to capture about one barcoded beta molecule for every two T cells that were present.

With a J-beta primer mix and a sample-barcoded 5' primer, a second PCR ran about 7 to 12 cycles. TCRdb processed the 5' RACE reads anew with MiXCR; each CDR3 protein has one entry. The sample has about 1 million distinct CDR3 sequences; under 45% are singletons. The sample taken for sequencing was blood. The TCR sequence derives from a woman aged 60 to 75 in good health.

The CDR3 bases are TGCAGTGCTAGAGATTTTAAGAGAACCTCGGATGAGCAGTTCTTC. It is translated as CSARDFKRTSDEQFF. The genes are TRBV20-1 and TRBJ2-1; D remains ambiguous. V was cut by 0 bases and J by 8 bases, with 17 bases left in between. This CDR3 has 15 amino acids. From germline, CDR1 is DFQATT and CDR2 SNEGSKA (reference sequence).